What follows are 14 T cell receptor beta chains derived from one specimen sequenced in a study of CD4 T cells in relation to SARS-CoV-2 and coronaviruses. Antigens for these TCRs are unknown. The table came from immunoSEQ multiplex PCR; TCRdb's copy has only in-frame clones and leaves some out. This sample carries 35,000 to 45,000 clones, roughly 80% of them seen once, and the ten largest clones take 6% to 8%. Sample: naive CD4+ T cells from PBMCs, cultured in vitro. Regarding subset: naive CD4+ T cells isolated by negative enrichment. The receptor set was obtained from an adult with COVID-19.

The chain uses TRBV7-9 and TRBJ1-5; D not resolved. CDR1 SEHNR and CDR2 FQNEAQ come from the germline V gene (reference sequence). The CDR3 is 15 amino acids. Deletions cut 5 bases from V and 2 bases from J, with 13 bases between. The CDR3 DNA reads TGTGCCAGCAGCCCTGGGGAATTCGGCAATCAGCCCCAGCATTTT. This translates into CASSPGEFGNQPQHF.

This clone was observed a handful of times. The J gene is TRBJ1-5, the V gene TRBV20-1; D is ambiguous. CDR3 size: 15 residues. V lost 3 bases to trimming and J lost 10 bases, with 22 bases between them. CDR1 DFQATT and CDR2 SNEGSKA come from the germline V gene (reference sequence). CDR3 sequence: CSASAVDRAAQPQHF. As DNA, the CDR3 is TGCAGTGCTAGTGCCGTAGATAGGGCGGCGCAACCCCAGCATTTT.

The chain uses TRBV19 and TRBJ2-2, with unresolved D. This CDR3 has 13 amino acids. Per germline, CDR1 LNHDA and CDR2 SQIVND (reference sequence). V was pared by 4 bases and J by 6 bases, with 9 bases between. The CDR3 bases are TGTGCCAGTAGTACCAAGGGTCCCGGGGAGCTGTTTTTT. Its translation is CASSTKGPGELFF.

The chain is built from TRBV13 and TRBJ2-5, with 13 bases identical to TRBD2. With 8 bases clipped from V and 3 bases from J, the junction kept 3 bases outside the gene matches. Germline V gene data show CDR1 as PRHDT and CDR2 as FYEKMQ (reference sequence). This CDR3 spans 14 amino acids. The CDR3 DNA reads as TGTGCCAGCGGACTAGCGGGGGATAAAGAGACCCAGTACTTC. Its protein product is CASGLAGDKETQYF.

V gene TRBV19 combines with J gene TRBJ2-3; perhaps TRBD2 as D (5 bases). Germline V CDR1 and CDR2: LNHDA, SQIVND (reference sequence). V was clipped by 3 bases and J by 1 base, with 8 bases between them. The CDR3 totals 14 residues. The CDR3 DNA reads as TGTGCCAGTAGTATGAAAGCGGGCACAGATACGCAGTATTTT. Translated: CASSMKAGTDTQYF. Complete variable domain (other parts from reference TRBV19 and TRBJ2-3): DGGITQSPKYLFRKEGQNVTLSCEQNLNHDAMYWYRQDPGQGLRLIYYSQIVNDFQKGDIAEGYSVSREKKESFPLTVTSAQKNPTAFYLCASSMKAGTDTQYFGPGTRLTVL.

This rearrangement joins TRBV5-6 to TRBJ1-3, with D perhaps matching TRBD1 (5 bases). Germline assignment: CDR1 SGHDT and CDR2 YYEEEE. V lost 4 bases, J lost 1 base, and 12 bases lay in between. This CDR3 contains 15 residues. The CDR3 is CASSPPWGSGNTIYF. The CDR3 coding sequence is TGTGCCAGCAGCCCCCCTTGGGGGTCTGGAAACACCATATATTTT. The whole variable domain, remainder taken from reference TRBV5-6 and TRBJ1-3, is DAGVTQSPTHLIKTRGQQVTLRCSPKSGHDTVSWYQQALGQGPQFIFQYYEEEERQRGNFPDRFSGHQFPNYSSELNVNALLLGDSALYLCASSPPWGSGNTIYFGEGSWLTVV.

V gene TRBV6-5 combines with J gene TRBJ1-1, with a possible D match to TRBD1 (6 bases). This CDR3 contains 15 residues. Per germline, CDR1 MNHEY and CDR2 SVGAGI. The V end was cut by 6 bases, the J end by 1 base, with 15 bases between. CDR3 in amino acids: CASRYNRAKNTEAFF. The CDR3 DNA reads as TGTGCCAGCAGATATAACAGGGCGAAGAACACTGAAGCTTTCTTT.

This clone was picked up a small number of times. V gene TRBV5-1 combines with J gene TRBJ1-1; the D gene is possibly TRBD1 (6 bases). Deletions cut 2 bases from V and 6 bases from J, with 11 bases between. Germline CDR1 and CDR2: SGHRS and YFSETQ. The CDR3 totals 13 residues. The CDR3 nucleotides are TGCGCCAGCAGCTTAACTGAGGGGGCTGAAGCTTTCTTT. Amino acids: CASSLTEGAEAFF.

V is TRBV21-1 and J is TRBJ1-2; the table assigns TRBD1, which was not confirmed against the DNA. TRBV21-1 corresponds to a pseudogene. The CDR3 extends over 16 amino acids. The CDR3 region is CASSKEMYTPNYGYTF. CDR3 nucleotide sequence: TGTGCCAGCAGCAAAGAGATGTACACCCCCAACTATGGCTACACCTTC.

This rearrangement joins TRBV23-1 to TRBJ1-5, with TRBD1 identical over 7 bases. TRBV23-1 is flagged as an ORF with uncertain function. This CDR3 is 15 amino acids long. The V gene end was trimmed by 2 bases and the J gene end by 7 bases; junction bases not matched to a gene: 8. In DNA form, the CDR3 reads TGCGCCAGCAGTCAAGGTGTGACAGGGAGACAGCCCCAGCATTTT. Translated, it gives CASSQGVTGRQPQHF.

V and J are TRBV30 and TRBJ1-1; a possible D gene is TRBD1 (5 bases). The V end was cut by 8 bases, the J end by 1 base, with 11 bases between. Germline CDR1 is GTSNPN and CDR2 is SVGIG (reference sequence). There are 12 residues in the CDR3. CDR3 nucleotide sequence: TGTGCCGGGGGGACCCCGAACACTGAAGCTTTCTTT. It specifies CAGGTPNTEAFF.

The chain uses TRBV5-4 and TRBJ1-2, with 12 bases fitting TRBD1. The germline gives CDR1 SGHNT, CDR2 YYREEE (reference sequence). The CDR3 runs 15 residues. Trimming removed 4 bases from V and 4 bases from J; junction bases left unmatched: 5. CDR3 protein: CASSRGTGGVYGYTF. CDR3 coding DNA: TGTGCCAGCAGCCGCGGGACAGGGGGCGTCTATGGCTACACCTTC. Together with reference TRBV5-4 and TRBJ1-2, the CDR3 gives the full variable domain: ETGVTQSPTHLIKTRGQQVTLRCSSQSGHNTVSWYQQALGQGPQFIFQYYREEENGRGNFPPRFSGLQFPNYSSELNVNALELDDSALYLCASSRGTGGVYGYTFGSGTRLTVV.

V and J are TRBV24-1 and TRBJ2-5; TRBD1 or TRBD2 may be the D gene (5 bases each). CDR1 is KGHDR, CDR2 SFDVKD, per germline. This CDR3 has 14 residues. The germline V and J ends were trimmed by 4 bases and 4 bases, with 12 bases remaining between them. This chain's CDR3 is CATSDMSGTETQYF. CDR3 in DNA: TGTGCCACCAGTGACATGAGTGGGACAGAGACCCAGTACTTC.

The chain uses TRBV28 and TRBJ2-1, with 9 bases identical to TRBD2. The CDR3 is 16 residues long. V lost 3 bases to trimming and J lost 8 bases; unmatched junction nucleotides: 11. Germline V gene lookup returns CDR1 MDHEN and CDR2 SYDVKM. CDR3: CASSLVPGLAYDEQFF. The CDR3 coding sequence is TGTGCCAGCAGTTTGGTACCGGGACTAGCTTACGATGAGCAGTTCTTC.